These T cell receptor beta chains were read from a single sample in a study of cytomegalovirus exposure and HLA in healthy donors. Assay used: immunoSEQ multiplex PCR; TCRdb lists only in-frame clones, some missing. This sample has roughly 95,000 clones, with about four fifths found just once. Sequenced: PBMCs. Source of these receptors: a man under 40 in good health and CMV-seropositive. Both conserved end residues are part of each CDR3. The D gene is left open where the match is weak. Some rows mark clone size as missing; the rest say once, few, many or name a class of expanded clone.

clone_size,j_call,v_call,d_call,cdr3_aa,cdr3_nt
NA,TRBJ2-5,TRBV7-2,NA,CASSLSRGGEQYF,TGTGCCAGCAGCCTGAGCCGCGGCGGGGAGCAGTACTTC
NA,TRBJ2-7,TRBV7-2,TRBD2,CASSPGLAGGHYEQYF,TGTGCCAGCAGCCCCGGACTAGCGGGAGGTCACTACGAGCAGTACTTC
NA,TRBJ2-2,TRBV30,TRBD2,CAWSVLAGVPGELFF,TGTGCCTGGAGTGTACTAGCGGGAGTCCCCGGGGAGCTGTTTTTT
NA,TRBJ2-1,TRBV19,TRBD1,CASSVTGGAGRIVNEQFF,TGTGCCAGTAGTGTGACAGGGGGGGCGGGAAGGATAGTCAATGAGCAGTTCTTC
NA,TRBJ2-7,TRBV11-2,TRBD2,CASSLGLAGGDEQYF,TGTGCCAGCAGCCTAGGACTAGCGGGAGGCGACGAGCAGTACTTC
NA,TRBJ1-2,TRBV7-8,NA,CASSLGASGYGYTF,TGTGCCAGCAGCTTAGGGGCCAGCGGATATGGCTACACCTTC
NA,TRBJ2-1,TRBV7-2,NA,CASSQRADIRNEQFF,TGTGCCAGCAGCCAGAGGGCGGATATCAGGAATGAGCAGTTCTTC
NA,TRBJ1-1,TRBV6-5,TRBD1,CASSGYRGENTEAFF,TGTGCCAGCAGTGGATACAGGGGGGAAAACACTGAAGCTTTCTTT
NA,TRBJ2-7,TRBV2,NA,CASSLHRGEQYF,TGTGCCAGCAGCCTACATAGGGGCGAGCAGTACTTC
NA,TRBJ2-7,TRBV7-2,TRBD1,CASSLAGQGIAREQYF,TGTGCCAGCAGCTTAGCGGGACAGGGAATCGCGCGGGAGCAGTACTTC
NA,TRBJ1-5,TRBV5-6,NA,CASSFRSASNQPQHF,TGTGCCAGCAGCTTCCGGTCTGCCAGCAATCAGCCCCAGCATTTT
NA,TRBJ2-7,TRBV5-1,TRBD1,CASSPGTGRYEQYF,TGCGCCAGCAGTCCCGGGACAGGGCGGTACGAGCAGTACTTC
NA,TRBJ2-1,TRBV5-1,NA,CASSQSGYNEQFF,TGCGCCAGCAGCCAAAGCGGTTACAATGAGCAGTTCTTC
NA,TRBJ1-1,TRBV20-1,NA,CSARRDTEAFF,TGCAGTGCGAGGAGGGACACTGAAGCTTTCTTT
NA,TRBJ2-5,TRBV21-1,NA,CASSKVGGGQETQYF,TGTGCCAGCAGCAAAGTGGGGGGGGGTCAAGAGACCCAGTACTTC
NA,TRBJ2-7,TRBV2,TRBD1,CASSLGQGLAYEQYF,TGTGCCAGCAGTCTGGGACAGGGATTAGCCTACGAGCAGTACTTC
few,TRBJ1-2,TRBV27,TRBD1,CASRDRAIDGYTF,TGTGCCAGTCGGGACAGGGCCATCGATGGCTACACCTTC
NA,TRBJ2-1,TRBV9,NA,CASSVAPDSNEQFF,TGTGCCAGCAGCGTAGCCCCAGACAGCAATGAGCAGTTCTTC
NA,TRBJ1-2,TRBV28,NA,CASSQMGQPILYGYTF,TGTGCCAGCAGTCAGATGGGGCAACCTATACTCTATGGCTACACCTTC
NA,TRBJ1-3,TRBV7-9,NA,CASSLARGASSGNTIYF,TGTGCCAGCAGCTTAGCGCGGGGGGCGAGCTCTGGAAACACCATATATTTT
NA,TRBJ2-7,TRBV7-2,NA,CASSPHLGLEQYF,TGTGCCAGCAGCCCCCACCTTGGCCTCGAGCAGTACTTC
NA,TRBJ2-1,TRBV27,TRBD1,CASSSPGQYNEQFF,TGTGCCAGCAGTTCCCCGGGACAGTACAATGAGCAGTTCTTC
NA,TRBJ2-1,TRBV27,TRBD1,CASSFGTGGHEQFF,TGTGCCAGCAGTTTTGGGACAGGGGGCCATGAGCAGTTCTTC
NA,TRBJ1-4,TRBV6-6,NA,CASSYPIIGAKKLFF,TGTGCCAGCAGTTACCCTATTATAGGGGCCAAAAAACTGTTTTTT
once,TRBJ2-7,TRBV5-4,NA,CASSLASSYEQYF,TGTGCCAGCAGCTTGGCTAGCTCCTACGAGCAGTACTTC
NA,TRBJ2-1,TRBV29-1,TRBD2,CSGGDASGRTVYEQFF,TGCAGCGGGGGGGATGCTAGCGGGAGGACTGTCTATGAGCAGTTCTTC
NA,TRBJ2-1,TRBV7-8,TRBD1,CASSLAQDRGSNEQFF,TGTGCCAGCAGCTTAGCGCAGGACAGGGGTAGCAATGAGCAGTTCTTC
NA,TRBJ1-4,TRBV11-3,TRBD1,CASSLGTGTNEKLFF,TGTGCCAGCAGCTTGGGGACAGGGACTAATGAAAAACTGTTTTTT
NA,TRBJ2-7,TRBV6-5,TRBD1,CASSSGTGGYEQYF,TGTGCCAGCAGCTCCGGGACAGGGGGCTACGAGCAGTACTTC
NA,TRBJ1-6,TRBV2,NA,CASSPTPLTGYNSPLHF,TGTGCCAGCAGCCCCACCCCCCTAACGGGCTATAATTCACCCCTCCACTTT
NA,TRBJ2-7,TRBV28,NA,CASSPRVPEQYF,TGTGCCAGCAGTCCCAGGGTCCCCGAGCAGTACTTC
NA,TRBJ2-7,TRBV7-2,TRBD1,CASSPPGQGSYEQYF,TGTGCCAGCAGCCCGCCCGGACAGGGTTCCTACGAGCAGTACTTC
NA,TRBJ2-7,TRBV28,TRBD2,CASSPLAGYEQYF,TGTGCCAGCAGTCCCCTAGCGGGGTACGAGCAGTACTTC
NA,TRBJ2-1,TRBV6-1,NA,CASSRTHSSYNEQFF,TGTGCCAGCAGTCGGACACACAGCTCCTACAATGAGCAGTTCTTC
NA,TRBJ1-1,TRBV9,TRBD1,CASSVGDSLNTEAFF,TGTGCCAGCAGCGTAGGGGACAGCCTGAACACTGAAGCTTTCTTT
NA,TRBJ1-2,TRBV10-2,TRBD1,CASSFRTGGDGYTF,TGCGCCAGCAGTTTTCGGACAGGCGGGGACGGGTACACCTTC
few,TRBJ1-1,TRBV7-9,NA,CASRTEKSAEAFF,TGTGCCAGCAGGACGGAAAAGAGCGCTGAAGCTTTCTTT
NA,TRBJ2-1,TRBV7-9,NA,CSSSFWGSGPYNEQFF,TGTTCCAGCAGTTTTTGGGGTAGCGGACCATACAATGAGCAGTTCTTC
NA,TRBJ1-5,TRBV7-6,NA,CASSQDTNQPQHF,TGTGCCAGCAGCCAGGACACCAATCAGCCCCAGCATTTT
NA,TRBJ1-4,TRBV7-2,NA,CASSAPLTNEKLFF,TGTGCCAGCAGCGCGCCCCTCACTAATGAAAAACTGTTTTTT
NA,TRBJ1-2,TRBV28,TRBD1,CASSSGTGPPFPHGYTF,TGTGCCAGCAGCTCCGGGACAGGGCCCCCGTTCCCTCATGGCTACACCTTC
NA,TRBJ1-4,TRBV10-3,NA,CAISEMGLGNEKLFF,TGTGCCATCAGTGAGATGGGGCTCGGTAATGAAAAACTGTTTTTT
NA,TRBJ2-7,TRBV10-3,NA,CAISENISYEQYF,TGTGCCATCAGTGAAAACATTTCCTACGAGCAGTACTTC
NA,TRBJ2-2,TRBV5-1,NA,CASSLGGPPNTGELFF,TGCGCCAGCAGCTTGGGAGGCCCTCCGAACACCGGGGAGCTGTTTTTT
NA,TRBJ2-7,TRBV7-2,NA,CASSPPARSFSYEQYF,TGTGCCAGCAGCCCCCCGGCCAGGTCCTTCTCCTACGAGCAGTACTTC
NA,TRBJ2-5,TRBV7-9,TRBD2,CASRDKGLTTSPETQYF,TGTGCCAGCAGGGATAAGGGACTAACAACCTCCCCAGAGACCCAGTACTTC
NA,TRBJ2-5,TRBV5-4,NA,CASSLKSGGWETQYF,TGTGCCAGCAGCTTGAAGTCAGGGGGGTGGGAGACCCAGTACTTC
once,TRBJ2-3,TRBV30,TRBD2,CAWAAGAGVMNTQYF,TGTGCCTGGGCAGCAGGAGCGGGAGTAATGAATACGCAGTATTTT
NA,TRBJ2-2,TRBV18,NA,CASSALRMAGQVDTGELFF,TGTGCCAGCTCAGCTCTCCGGATGGCAGGGCAAGTTGACACCGGGGAGCTGTTTTTT
NA,TRBJ2-7,TRBV10-1,TRBD2,CASSENPSGSVEQYF,TGCGCCAGCAGTGAGAACCCCAGCGGGAGCGTCGAGCAGTACTTC